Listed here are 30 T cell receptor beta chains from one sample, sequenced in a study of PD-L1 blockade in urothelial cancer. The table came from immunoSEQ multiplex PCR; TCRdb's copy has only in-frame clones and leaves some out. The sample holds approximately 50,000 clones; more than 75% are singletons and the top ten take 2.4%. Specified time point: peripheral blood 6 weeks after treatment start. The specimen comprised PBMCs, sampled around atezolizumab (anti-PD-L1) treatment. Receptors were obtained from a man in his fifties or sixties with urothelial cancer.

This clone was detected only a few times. CDR3 bases: TGTGCCAGCAGTGAAGGGCTAGTTTCTAACTATGGCTACACCTTC. Translating gives CASSEGLVSNYGYTF. The chain couples TRBV6-1 to TRBJ1-2; D is unresolved. With 1 base removed from V and 0 bases from J, the gap between germline ends came to 9 bases. This CDR3 contains 15 residues. Germline V gene sequence: CDR1 MNHNS, CDR2 SASEGT.

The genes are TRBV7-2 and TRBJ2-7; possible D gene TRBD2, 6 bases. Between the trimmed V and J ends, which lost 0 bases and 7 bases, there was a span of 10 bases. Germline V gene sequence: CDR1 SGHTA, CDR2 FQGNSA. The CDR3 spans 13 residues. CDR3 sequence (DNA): TGTGCCAGCAGCTTAGCTTACGCGGGGGAGCAGTACTTC. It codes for CASSLAYAGEQYF.

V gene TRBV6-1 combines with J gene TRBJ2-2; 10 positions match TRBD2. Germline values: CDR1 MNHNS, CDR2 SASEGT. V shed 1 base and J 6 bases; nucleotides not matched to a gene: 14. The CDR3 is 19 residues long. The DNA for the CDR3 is TGTGCCAGCAGTGAAGTCCGGGGAGCGGGGGGGCCCAATTCCGGGGAGCTGTTTTTT. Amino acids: CASSEVRGAGGPNSGELFF.

The CDR3 sequence is CATSRGASPTEAFF. CDR3 bases: TGTGCCACCAGCAGGGGGGCAAGTCCCACTGAAGCTTTCTTT. The chain uses TRBV15 and TRBJ1-1; TRBD1 is a possible D gene (6 bases). The CDR3 is 14 amino acids. V lost 3 bases, J lost 4 bases, and 12 bases lay in between. Germline V CDR1 and CDR2: LNHNV, YYDKDF (reference sequence).

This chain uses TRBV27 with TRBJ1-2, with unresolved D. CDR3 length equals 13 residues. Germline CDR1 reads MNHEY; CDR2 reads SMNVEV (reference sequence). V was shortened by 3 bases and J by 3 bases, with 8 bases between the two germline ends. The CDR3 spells CASSFAGYYGYTF. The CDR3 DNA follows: TGTGCCAGCAGTTTCGCCGGTTACTATGGCTACACCTTC.

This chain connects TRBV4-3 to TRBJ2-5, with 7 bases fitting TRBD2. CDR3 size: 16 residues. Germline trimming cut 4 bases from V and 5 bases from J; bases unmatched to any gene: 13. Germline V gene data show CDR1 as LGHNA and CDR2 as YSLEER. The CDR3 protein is CASSPGGGRTSETQYF. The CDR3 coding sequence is TGCGCCAGCAGCCCGGGGGGTGGCAGGACTTCTGAGACCCAGTACTTC.

CDR3 amino acids: CASSRRQGSYEQYF. The CDR3 coding sequence is TGTGCCAGCAGCCGGCGACAGGGTTCCTACGAGCAGTACTTC. The chain uses TRBV5-6 and TRBJ2-7, with 7 bases fitting TRBD1. The ends lost 4 bases at V and 1 base at J; junction bases unmatched: 5. The CDR3 sequence is 14 residues long. Germline V gene data show CDR1 as SGHDT and CDR2 as YYEEEE.

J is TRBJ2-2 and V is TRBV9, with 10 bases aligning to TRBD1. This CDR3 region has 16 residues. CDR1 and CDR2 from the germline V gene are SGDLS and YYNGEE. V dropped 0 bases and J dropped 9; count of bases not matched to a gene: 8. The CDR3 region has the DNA TGTGCCAGCAGCGTAGGGGGACAGGGGTCGTTCAGGGAGCTGTTTTTT. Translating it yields CASSVGGQGSFRELFF.

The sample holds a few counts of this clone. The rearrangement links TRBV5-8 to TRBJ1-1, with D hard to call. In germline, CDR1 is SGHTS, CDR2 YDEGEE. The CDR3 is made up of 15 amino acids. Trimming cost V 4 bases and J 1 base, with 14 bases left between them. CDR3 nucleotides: TGTGCCAGCAGCGCCCGAGGGCTGGGGAACACTGAAGCTTTCTTT. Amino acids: CASSARGLGNTEAFF.

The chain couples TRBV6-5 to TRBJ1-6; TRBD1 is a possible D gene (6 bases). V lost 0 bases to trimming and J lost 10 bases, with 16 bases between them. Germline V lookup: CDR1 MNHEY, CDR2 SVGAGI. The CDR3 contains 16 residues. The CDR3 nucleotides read TGTGCCAGCAGTTACTCGTTCACGCAGGGGACATCACCCCTCCACTTT. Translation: CASSYSFTQGTSPLHF.

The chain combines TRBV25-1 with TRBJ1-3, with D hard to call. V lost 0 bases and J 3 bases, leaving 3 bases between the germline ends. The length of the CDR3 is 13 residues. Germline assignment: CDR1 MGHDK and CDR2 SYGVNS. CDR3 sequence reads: CASSEYNGNTIYF. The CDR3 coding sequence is TGTGCCAGCAGTGAATACAATGGAAACACCATATATTTT.

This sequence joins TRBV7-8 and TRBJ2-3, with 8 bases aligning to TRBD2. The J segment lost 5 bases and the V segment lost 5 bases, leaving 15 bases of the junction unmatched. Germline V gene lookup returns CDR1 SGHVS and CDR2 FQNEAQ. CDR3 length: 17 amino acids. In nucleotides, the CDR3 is TGTGCCAGCAGCCCGCATTGGGCGGGGGGTTTGAAAGATACGCAGTATTTT. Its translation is CASSPHWAGGLKDTQYF.

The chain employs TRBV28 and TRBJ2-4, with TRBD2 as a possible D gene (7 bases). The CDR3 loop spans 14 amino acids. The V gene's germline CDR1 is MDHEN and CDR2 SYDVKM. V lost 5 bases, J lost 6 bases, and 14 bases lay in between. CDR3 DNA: TGTGCCAGCAGTCGGGGGGCATCGGGAAACATTCAGTACTTC. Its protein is CASSRGASGNIQYF.

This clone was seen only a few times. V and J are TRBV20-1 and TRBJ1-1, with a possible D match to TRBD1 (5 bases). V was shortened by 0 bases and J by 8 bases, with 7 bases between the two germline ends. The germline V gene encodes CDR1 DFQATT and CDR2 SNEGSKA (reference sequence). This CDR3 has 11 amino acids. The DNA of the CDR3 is TGCAGTGCTAGAGATCACAGGGAAGCTTTCTTT. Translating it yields CSARDHREAFF.

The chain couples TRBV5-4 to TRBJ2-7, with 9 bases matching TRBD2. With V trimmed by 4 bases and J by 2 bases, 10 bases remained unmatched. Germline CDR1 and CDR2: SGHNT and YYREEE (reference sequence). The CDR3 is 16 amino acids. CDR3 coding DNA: TGTGCCAGCAGCGCCGGGGGGAGCGGGGGGACCTACGAGCAGTACTTC. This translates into CASSAGGSGGTYEQYF.

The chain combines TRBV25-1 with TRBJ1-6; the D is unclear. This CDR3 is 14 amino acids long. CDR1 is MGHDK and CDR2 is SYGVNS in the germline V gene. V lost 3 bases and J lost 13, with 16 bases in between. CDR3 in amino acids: CASSDHREVSPLHF. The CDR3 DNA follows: TGTGCCAGCAGTGATCACCGGGAAGTATCCCCCCTCCACTTT.

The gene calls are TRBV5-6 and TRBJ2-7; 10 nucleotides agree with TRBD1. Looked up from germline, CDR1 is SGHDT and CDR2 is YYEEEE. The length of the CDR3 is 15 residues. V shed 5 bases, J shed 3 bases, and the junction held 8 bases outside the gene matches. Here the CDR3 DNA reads TGTGCCAGCAGGTTGCGACAGGGGGCGGACTACGAGCAGTACTTC. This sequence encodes CASRLRQGADYEQYF.

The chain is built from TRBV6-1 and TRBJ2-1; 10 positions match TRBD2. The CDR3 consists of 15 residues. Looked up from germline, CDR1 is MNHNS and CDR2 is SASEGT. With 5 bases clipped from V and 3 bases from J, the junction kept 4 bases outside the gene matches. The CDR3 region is CASSSAGGDYNEQFF. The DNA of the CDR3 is TGTGCCAGCAGTTCAGCGGGAGGGGACTACAATGAGCAGTTCTTC.

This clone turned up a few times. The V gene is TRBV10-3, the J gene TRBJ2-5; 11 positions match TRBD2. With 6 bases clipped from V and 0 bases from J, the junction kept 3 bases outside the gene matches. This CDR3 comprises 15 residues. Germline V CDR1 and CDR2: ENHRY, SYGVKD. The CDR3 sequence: CAIRPGLADQETQYF. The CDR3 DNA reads TGTGCCATCAGGCCGGGACTAGCGGACCAAGAGACCCAGTACTTC.

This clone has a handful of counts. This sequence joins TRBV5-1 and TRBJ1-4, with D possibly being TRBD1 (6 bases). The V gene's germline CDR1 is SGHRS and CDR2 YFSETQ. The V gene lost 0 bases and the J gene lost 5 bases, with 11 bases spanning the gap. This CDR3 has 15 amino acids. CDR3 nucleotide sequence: TGCGCCAGCAGCTTGGTTGGACAGCTAAATGAAAAACTGTTTTTT. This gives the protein CASSLVGQLNEKLFF.

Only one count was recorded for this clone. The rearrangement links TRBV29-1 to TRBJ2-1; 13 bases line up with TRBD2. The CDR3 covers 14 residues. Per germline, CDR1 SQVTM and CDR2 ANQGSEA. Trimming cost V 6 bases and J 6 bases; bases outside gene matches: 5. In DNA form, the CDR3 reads TGCAGCGTGCGACTAGCGGGAGGTTTCAATGAGCAGTTCTTC. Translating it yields CSVRLAGGFNEQFF.

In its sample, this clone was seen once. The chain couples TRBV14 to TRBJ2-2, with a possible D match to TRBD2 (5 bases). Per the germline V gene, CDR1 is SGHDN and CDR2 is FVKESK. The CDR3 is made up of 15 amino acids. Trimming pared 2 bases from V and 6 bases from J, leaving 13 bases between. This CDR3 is CASSQNLAIPGELFF. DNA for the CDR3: TGTGCCAGCAGCCAAAACTTAGCGATTCCCGGGGAGCTGTTTTTT.

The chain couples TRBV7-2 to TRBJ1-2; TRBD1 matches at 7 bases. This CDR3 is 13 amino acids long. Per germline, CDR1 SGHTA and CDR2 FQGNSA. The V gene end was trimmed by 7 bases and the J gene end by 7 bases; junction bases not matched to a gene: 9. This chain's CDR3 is CASTPSRGVGYTF. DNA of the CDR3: TGTGCCAGCACCCCATCCAGGGGGGTTGGCTACACCTTC. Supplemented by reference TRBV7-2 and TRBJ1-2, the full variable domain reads GAGVSQSPSNKVTEKGKDVELRCDPISGHTALYWYRQSLGQGLEFLIYFQGNSAPDKSGLPSDRFSAERTGGSVSTLTIQRTQQEDSAVYLCASTPSRGVGYTFGSGTRLTVV.

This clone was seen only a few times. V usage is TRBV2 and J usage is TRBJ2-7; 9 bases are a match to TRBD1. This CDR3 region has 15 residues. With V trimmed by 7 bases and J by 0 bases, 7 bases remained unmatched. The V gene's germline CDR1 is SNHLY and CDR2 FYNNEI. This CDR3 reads CASIPDRGSSYEQYF. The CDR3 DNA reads TGTGCCAGCATCCCGGACAGGGGTAGCTCCTACGAGCAGTACTTC.

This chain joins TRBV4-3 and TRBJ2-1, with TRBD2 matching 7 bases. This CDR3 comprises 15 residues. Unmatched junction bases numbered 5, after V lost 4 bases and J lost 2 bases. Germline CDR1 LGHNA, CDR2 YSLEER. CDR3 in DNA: TGCGCCAGCAGCCGATATAGCGGGCCCTACAATGAGCAGTTCTTC. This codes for CASSRYSGPYNEQFF.

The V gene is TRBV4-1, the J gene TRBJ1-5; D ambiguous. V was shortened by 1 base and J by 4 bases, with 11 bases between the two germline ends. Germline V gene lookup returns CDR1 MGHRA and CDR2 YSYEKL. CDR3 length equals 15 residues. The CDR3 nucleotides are TGCGCCAGCAGCCAAGTATCGGGAGGGAATCAGCCCCAGCATTTT. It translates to CASSQVSGGNQPQHF.

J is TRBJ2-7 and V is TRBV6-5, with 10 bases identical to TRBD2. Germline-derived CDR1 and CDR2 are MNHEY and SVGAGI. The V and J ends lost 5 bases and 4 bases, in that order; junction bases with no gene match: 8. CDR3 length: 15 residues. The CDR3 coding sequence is TGTGCCAGCAGTCCAACCGGGACTAGCGTGTACGAGCAGTACTTC. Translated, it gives CASSPTGTSVYEQYF.

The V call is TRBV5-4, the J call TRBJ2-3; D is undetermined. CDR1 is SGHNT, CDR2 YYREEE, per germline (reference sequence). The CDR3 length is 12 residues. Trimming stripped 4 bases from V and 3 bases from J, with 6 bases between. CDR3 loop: CASSRLTDTQYF. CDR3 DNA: TGTGCCAGCAGCAGACTTACAGATACGCAGTATTTT.

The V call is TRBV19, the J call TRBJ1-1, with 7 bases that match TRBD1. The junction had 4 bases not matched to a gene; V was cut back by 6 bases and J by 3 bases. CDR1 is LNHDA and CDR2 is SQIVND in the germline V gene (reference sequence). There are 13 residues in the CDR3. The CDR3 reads CASRRGGHTEAFF. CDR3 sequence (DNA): TGTGCCAGTAGGCGAGGGGGCCACACTGAAGCTTTCTTT.

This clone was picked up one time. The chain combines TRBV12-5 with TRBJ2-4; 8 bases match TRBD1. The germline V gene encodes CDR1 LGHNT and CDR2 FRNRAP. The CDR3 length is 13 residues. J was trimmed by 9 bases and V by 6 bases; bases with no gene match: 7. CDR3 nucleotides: TGTGCTAGTGGGCCGGACAGGGTAGCCATTCAGTACTTC. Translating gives CASGPDRVAIQYF.